These 12 T cell receptor beta chains came from one sample sequenced in a study of blood T cell repertoires in COVID-19. Using immunoSEQ multiplex PCR, the repertoire was profiled, and TCRdb retains in-frame clones only, with some absent. The sample shows 55,000 to 70,000 clones, about 90% of them seen only once. Sequencing was done on a sample of peripheral blood. The receptors here all came from a man aged 60 to 69 with active or convalescent COVID-19.

J is TRBJ2-1 and V is TRBV7-9, with TRBD2 matching 9 bases. Germline CDR1 and CDR2: SEHNR and FQNEAQ (reference sequence). Trimming cost V 4 bases and J 9 bases; bases outside gene matches: 7. This CDR3 has 14 residues. Here the CDR3 DNA reads TGTGCCAGCAGCTCCATAGCGGGAGAGGGTGAGCAGTTCTTC. Protein sequence: CASSSIAGEGEQFF. Full variable domain (missing parts from reference TRBV7-9 and TRBJ2-1): DTGVSQNPRHKITKRGQNVTFRCDPISEHNRLYWYRQTLGQGPEFLTYFQNEAQLEKSRLLSDRFSAERPKGSFSTLEIQRTEQGDSAMYLCASSSIAGEGEQFFGPGTRLTVL.

This clone was counted only a few times. The genes are TRBV18 and TRBJ1-5; 7 bases are a match to TRBD1. The CDR3 consists of 15 residues. J lost 2 bases, V lost 3 bases, and 4 bases had no gene match. Per the germline V gene, CDR1 is KGHSH and CDR2 is LQKENI. The CDR3 bases are TGTGCCAGCTCACCGCCAGGGGGACGCAATCAGCCCCAGCATTTT. Amino acid sequence: CASSPPGGRNQPQHF.

This chain uses TRBV29-1 with TRBJ2-7; D gene ambiguous. This CDR3 has 12 amino acids. V gave up 3 bases and J gave up 9 bases, with 15 bases separating them. The germline CDR1 and CDR2 sequences are SQVTM and ANQGSEA. The CDR3 here is CSVEGPSAVQYF. The CDR3 DNA reads as TGCAGCGTTGAGGGCCCGTCGGCCGTGCAGTACTTC.

This rearrangement joins TRBV5-1 to TRBJ1-2; 7 nucleotides agree with TRBD1. Germline lookup yields CDR1 SGHRS and CDR2 YFSETQ. The ends lost 3 bases at V and 7 bases at J; junction bases unmatched: 9. This CDR3 region has 14 residues. CDR3 nucleotide sequence: TGCGCCAGCAGCTACCAAGGGACAGAACGTGGCTACACCTTC. Translated, it gives CASSYQGTERGYTF.

The chain employs TRBV24-1 and TRBJ2-3, with TRBD1 identical over 11 bases. The CDR3 length is 16 residues. Losses at the gene ends were 3 bases for V and 6 bases for J; bases not matched to a gene: 7. Germline lookup yields CDR1 KGHDR and CDR2 SFDVKD. CDR3 region: CATSDRTGGAGDTQYF. The CDR3, as DNA: TGTGCCACCAGTGATCGGACAGGGGGCGCGGGCGATACGCAGTATTTT.

This chain links TRBV27 with TRBJ2-7, with TRBD1 matching over 8 bases. The germline V gene encodes CDR1 MNHEY and CDR2 SMNVEV (reference sequence). J gave up 6 bases and V 5 bases, and 9 bases lay outside the gene matches. The CDR3 length is 14 residues. The CDR3 DNA follows: TGTGCCAGCAGTCTCACGGGCAGGGGGCTCGAGCAGTACTTC. Its translation: CASSLTGRGLEQYF.

The rearrangement links TRBV10-1 to TRBJ2-2; 8 bases match TRBD2. The germline V gene encodes CDR1 WNHNN and CDR2 SYGVQD (reference sequence). V trimming: 5 bases; J trimming: 3 bases; junction bases outside the gene matches: 5. The CDR3 has 15 residues. CDR3 coding DNA: TGCGCCAGCAGTATAGCGGGAAGCCACACCGGGGAGCTGTTTTTT. It yields the protein CASSIAGSHTGELFF.

The chain combines TRBV5-1 with TRBJ2-1; 11 nucleotides align to TRBD2. J lost 7 bases, V lost 0 bases, and 9 bases had no gene match. This CDR3 contains 17 residues. CDR1 is SGHRS, CDR2 YFSETQ, per germline. CDR3 in amino acids: CASSLAPGSGGANEQFF. For the CDR3, the DNA is TGCGCCAGCAGCTTGGCCCCGGGTAGCGGGGGGGCAAATGAGCAGTTCTTC.

The chain couples TRBV27 to TRBJ1-4, with D maybe TRBD1 (6 bases). Germline CDR1 is MNHEY and CDR2 is SMNVEV (reference sequence). CDR3 length: 15 residues. V lost 3 bases and J 4 bases, leaving 12 bases between the germline ends. CDR3 region: CASSFGDMSNEKLFF. For the CDR3, the DNA is TGTGCCAGCAGTTTCGGGGACATGAGTAATGAAAAACTGTTTTTT.

The chain is built from TRBV19 and TRBJ1-5, with 9 bases fitting TRBD1. The CDR3 loop spans 15 amino acids. Germline CDR1 LNHDA, CDR2 SQIVND (reference sequence). With 5 bases clipped from V and 1 base from J, the junction kept 3 bases outside the gene matches. The DNA of the CDR3 is TGTGCCAGTAGTCCTGGACAGGGGAGCAATCAGCCCCAGCATTTT. Its translation: CASSPGQGSNQPQHF.

The sample holds one count of this clone. V gene TRBV19 combines with J gene TRBJ1-3, with a tentative D call TRBD1 (6 bases). CDR1 and CDR2 (germline): LNHDA, SQIVND (reference sequence). The CDR3 has 15 amino acids. V was shortened by 7 bases and J by 5 bases, with 18 bases between the two germline ends. The CDR3 DNA follows: TGTGCCAGTAAGGGGGATGCCCTGGGAAGAAACACCATATATTTT. Translation gives CASKGDALGRNTIYF.

The genes are TRBV25-1 and TRBJ2-5; D ambiguous. V was clipped by 1 base and J by 5 bases, with 14 bases between them. CDR3 size: 15 residues. CDR1 MGHDK and CDR2 SYGVNS come from the germline V gene. The CDR3 protein is CASSESPSGFETQYF. The CDR3, as DNA: TGTGCCAGCAGTGAATCTCCTAGTGGGTTTGAGACCCAGTACTTC.